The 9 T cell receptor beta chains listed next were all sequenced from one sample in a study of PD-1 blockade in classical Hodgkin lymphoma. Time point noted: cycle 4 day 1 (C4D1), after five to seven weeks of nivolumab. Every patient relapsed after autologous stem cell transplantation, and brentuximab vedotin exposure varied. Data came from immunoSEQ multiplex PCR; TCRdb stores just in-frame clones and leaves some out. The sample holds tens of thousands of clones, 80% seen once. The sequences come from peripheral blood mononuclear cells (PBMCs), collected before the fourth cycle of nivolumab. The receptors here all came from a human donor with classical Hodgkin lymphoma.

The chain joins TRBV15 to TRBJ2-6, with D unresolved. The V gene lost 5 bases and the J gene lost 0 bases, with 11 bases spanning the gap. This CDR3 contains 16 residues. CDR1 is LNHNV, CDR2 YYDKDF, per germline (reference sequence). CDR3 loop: CATSPRPGSGANVLTF. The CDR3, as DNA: TGTGCCACCAGCCCACGACCGGGCTCTGGGGCCAACGTCCTGACTTTC.

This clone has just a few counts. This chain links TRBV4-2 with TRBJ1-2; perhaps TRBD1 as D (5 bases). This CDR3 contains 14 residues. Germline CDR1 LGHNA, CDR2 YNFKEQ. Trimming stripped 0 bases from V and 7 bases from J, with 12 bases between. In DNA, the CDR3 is TGTGCCAGCAGCCAAGATCGGGGGGGAAGTGGCTACACCTTC. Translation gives CASSQDRGGSGYTF.

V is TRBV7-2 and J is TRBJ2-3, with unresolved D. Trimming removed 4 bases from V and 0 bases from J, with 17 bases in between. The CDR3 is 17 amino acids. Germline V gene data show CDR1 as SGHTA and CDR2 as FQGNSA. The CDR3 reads CASSSRPRGLSTDTQYF. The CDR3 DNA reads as TGTGCCAGCAGCTCCCGTCCGCGAGGTCTTAGCACAGATACGCAGTATTTT.

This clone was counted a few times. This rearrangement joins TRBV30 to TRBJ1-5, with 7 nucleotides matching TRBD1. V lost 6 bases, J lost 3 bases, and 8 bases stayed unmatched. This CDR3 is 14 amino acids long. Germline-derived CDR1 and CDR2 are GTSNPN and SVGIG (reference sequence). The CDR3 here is CACWDRAYNQPQHF. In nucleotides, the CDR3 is TGTGCCTGCTGGGACAGAGCTTACAATCAGCCCCAGCATTTT.

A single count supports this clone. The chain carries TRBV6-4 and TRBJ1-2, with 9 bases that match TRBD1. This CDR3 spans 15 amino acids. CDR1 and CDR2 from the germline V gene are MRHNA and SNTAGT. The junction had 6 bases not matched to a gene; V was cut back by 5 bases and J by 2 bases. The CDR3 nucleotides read TGTGCCAGCAGTCCAACCGGACAGGGGAACTATGGCTACACCTTC. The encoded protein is CASSPTGQGNYGYTF.

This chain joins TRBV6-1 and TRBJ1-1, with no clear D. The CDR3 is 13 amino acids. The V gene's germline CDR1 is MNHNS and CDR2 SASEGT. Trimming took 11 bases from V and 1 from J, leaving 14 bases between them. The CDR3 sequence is CACTLQPNTEAFF. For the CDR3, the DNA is TGTGCCTGCACATTACAGCCGAACACTGAAGCTTTCTTT.

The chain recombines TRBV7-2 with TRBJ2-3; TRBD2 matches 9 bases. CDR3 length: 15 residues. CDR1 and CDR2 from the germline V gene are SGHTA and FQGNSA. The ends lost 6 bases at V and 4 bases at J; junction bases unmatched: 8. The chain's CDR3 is CASSLTSGGPDTQYF. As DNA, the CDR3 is TGTGCCAGCAGTTTAACGAGCGGGGGGCCAGATACGCAGTATTTT.

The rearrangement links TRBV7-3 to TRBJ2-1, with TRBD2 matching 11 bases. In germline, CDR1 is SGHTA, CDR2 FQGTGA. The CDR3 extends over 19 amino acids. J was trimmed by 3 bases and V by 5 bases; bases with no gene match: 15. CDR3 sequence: CASSPIAGGPARSYNEQFF. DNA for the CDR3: TGTGCCAGCAGCCCTATAGCGGGAGGGCCAGCAAGAAGCTACAATGAGCAGTTCTTC.

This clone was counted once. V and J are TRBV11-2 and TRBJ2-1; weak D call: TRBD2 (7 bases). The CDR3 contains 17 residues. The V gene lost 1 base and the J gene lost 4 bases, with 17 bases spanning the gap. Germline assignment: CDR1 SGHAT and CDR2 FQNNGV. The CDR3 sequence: CASSLVVGGRVYNEQFF. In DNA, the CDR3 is TGTGCCAGCAGCTTAGTTGTGGGGGGGCGAGTTTACAATGAGCAGTTCTTC.